This is a list of T cell receptor beta chains from one sample in a study of multiple sclerosis patients with progressive multifocal leukoencephalopathy. The assay was immunoSEQ multiplex PCR, and TCRdb's table has in-frame clones only and misses some. The data contain 25,000 to 35,000 clones, nearly 95% of them singletons. The sample was PBMCs. The receptors stem from a man between 25 and 39 years old with multiple sclerosis. The CDR3 runs from the conserved cysteine through the conserved F or W. The D gene is left open where the match is weak. The size of a clone is reported for some rows only, either as once, few or many, or as a class for expanded clones.

TRBJ2-3 | once | . | TRBV19 | CASSIVGDTQYF | TGTGCCAGTAGTATAGTAGGAGATACGCAGTATTTT
TRBJ2-3 | . | . | TRBV7-9 | CASSLSREMANTQYF | TGTGCCAGCAGCTTATCCCGGGAGATGGCAAATACGCAGTATTTT
TRBJ2-6 | . | . | TRBV7-2 | CASSLAGGSGANVLTF | TGTGCCAGCAGCTTAGCGGGAGGTTCTGGGGCCAACGTCCTGACTTTC
TRBJ2-3 | . | TRBD2 | TRBV10-3 | CAISGADLAGVSTDTQYF | TGTGCCATCAGTGGAGCGGATCTAGCGGGAGTTAGCACAGATACGCAGTATTTT
TRBJ1-3 | once | . | TRBV6-6 | CASSYWGDGSGNTIYF | TGTGCCAGCAGTTATTGGGGTGATGGCTCTGGAAACACCATATATTTT
TRBJ2-7 | . | TRBD2 | TRBV11-1 | CASSLGGRAYEQYF | TGTGCCAGCAGCTTAGGCGGGAGAGCCTACGAGCAGTACTTC
TRBJ2-1 | . | TRBD1 | TRBV7-9 | CASRHRGFGSDNEQFF | TGTGCCAGCAGACACAGGGGTTTTGGATCTGACAATGAGCAGTTCTTC
TRBJ2-1 | . | . | TRBV6-6 | CASSYGVAANEQFF | TGTGCCAGCAGTTACGGGGTAGCGGCCAATGAGCAGTTCTTC
TRBJ2-1 | . | TRBD2 | TRBV27 | CASSFWTSGPNEQFF | TGTGCCAGCAGTTTCTGGACTAGCGGGCCCAATGAGCAGTTCTTC
TRBJ2-1 | . | . | TRBV5-4 | CASSLGGYNEQFF | TGTGCCAGCAGCTTGGGGGGTTACAATGAGCAGTTCTTC
TRBJ1-2 | . | TRBD1 | TRBV6-1 | CASRSDRANGYTF | TGTGCCAGCAGATCCGACAGGGCGAATGGCTACACCTTC
TRBJ1-6 | . | . | TRBV2 | CASSGGYNSPLHF | TGTGCCAGCAGTGGGGGATATAATTCACCCCTCCACTTT
TRBJ1-2 | . | . | TRBV6-6 | CASNTEGGSYTF | TGTGCCAGCAATACTGAGGGCGGCAGCTACACCTTC
TRBJ1-2 | . | TRBD1 | TRBV11-3 | CASSRWGDSLFYGYTF | TGTGCCAGCAGCCGTTGGGGGGACAGCCTATTCTATGGCTACACCTTC
TRBJ2-6 | once | . | TRBV19 | CASSIDQWGQMANVLTF | TGTGCCAGTAGTATAGATCAGTGGGGCCAAATGGCCAACGTCCTGACTTTC
TRBJ1-4 | . | . | TRBV6-5 | CASSMGGARFF | TGTGCCAGCAGCATGGGGGGGGCCCGATTTTTT
TRBJ1-1 | . | . | TRBV7-2 | CASSLGPGNTEAFF | TGTGCCAGCAGCTTAGGTCCAGGGAACACTGAAGCTTTCTTT
TRBJ2-2 | . | TRBD2 | TRBV29-1 | CSARTSGGVNTGELFF | TGCAGCGCACGGACTAGCGGGGGAGTGAACACCGGGGAGCTGTTTTTT
TRBJ2-7 | . | TRBD2 | TRBV14 | CASRASGTSYEQYF | TGTGCCTCACGGGCTAGCGGAACCTCCTACGAGCAGTACTTC
TRBJ2-1 | . | TRBD1 | TRBV11-3 | CASSLRGTGRFNEQFF | TGTGCCAGCAGCTTAAGAGGGACAGGGAGATTCAATGAGCAGTTCTTC
TRBJ2-2 | few | . | TRBV4-1 | CASSPSANTGELFF | TGCGCCAGCAGCCCTAGTGCGAACACCGGGGAGCTGTTTTTT
TRBJ1-4 | . | . | TRBV4-2 | CASSQDHAELREKLFF | TGTGCCAGCAGCCAAGATCACGCCGAGTTAAGGGAAAAACTGTTTTTT
TRBJ2-1 | . | TRBD1 | TRBV11-2 | CASLGQGDNEQFF | TGTGCCAGCCTCGGACAGGGGGACAATGAGCAGTTCTTC